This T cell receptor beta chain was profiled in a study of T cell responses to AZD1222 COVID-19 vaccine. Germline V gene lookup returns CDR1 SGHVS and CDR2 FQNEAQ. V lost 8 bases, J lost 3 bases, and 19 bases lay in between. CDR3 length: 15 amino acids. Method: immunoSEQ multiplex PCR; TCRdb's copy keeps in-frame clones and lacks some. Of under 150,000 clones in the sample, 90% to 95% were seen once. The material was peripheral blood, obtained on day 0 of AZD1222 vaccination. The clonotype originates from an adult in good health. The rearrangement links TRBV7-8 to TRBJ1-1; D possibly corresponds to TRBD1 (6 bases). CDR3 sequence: CASSEGGLADTEAFF. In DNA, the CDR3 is TGTGCCAGCTCTGAGGGGGGGCTTGCGGACACTGAAGCTTTCTTT.